The next 9 T cell receptor beta chains were all read from a single sample in a study of regulatory T cells in long-lasting Graves disease (dated by TCRdb to the early 2020s). The meaning of the sample's time point label: newly diagnosed GD, antithyroid drugs for less than 3 months. RNA was extracted from PBMCs in TRIzol for both TCR sequencing and RNA sequencing. To prepare the library, multiplex PCR was applied. The sample was run on an Illumina HiSeq 4000. CDR3 regions were amplified by Arm-PCR with iRepertoire HTBI primers to construct TCR beta libraries. TCRdb reprocessed the public reads (quality trimming at Q25 with fastp, clone calling with MiXCR) and kept in-frame beta chains. Merged by CDR3 protein, the rows form single entries marked with the most common genes and DNA. The sample table records 240,000 or so distinct CDR3 sequences; about 19% of these occur just once. The ten top clones hold roughly 13% of the sample.

Sequencing used peripheral blood mononuclear cells (PBMCs), obtained at new diagnosis, from a patient treated with antithyroid drugs. These TCRs come from a female donor with Graves disease.

This clonotype was counted only a few times. With a much larger clone just one base away, this may be a read error. This chain uses TRBV7-7 with TRBJ2-7, with D perhaps matching TRBD2 (6 bases). In germline, CDR1 is SSHAT, CDR2 FNYEAQ (reference sequence). CDR3 size: 13 residues. Deletions cut 3 bases from V and 7 bases from J, with 13 bases between. This chain's CDR3 is CASSFVRRGEQYF. The CDR3 bases are TGTGCCAGCAGCTTTGTCCGGCGGGGTGAGCAGTACTTC.

The sample holds a few counts of this clonotype. A much larger clone differs by one base, so this may be a read error. V gene TRBV7-2 combines with J gene TRBJ2-3, with 10 bases aligning to TRBD2. CDR1 is SGHTA and CDR2 is FQGNSA in the germline V gene. CDR3 length: 16 amino acids. CDR3 in DNA: TGTGCCAACAGCTCACCCCCGGGACTAGCGTTGAATACGCAGTATTTT. Its protein product is CANSSPPGLALNTQYF.

The V call is TRBV24-1, the J call TRBJ2-1, with TRBD2 matching 7 bases. The CDR3 extends over 17 amino acids. From germline, CDR1 is KGHDR and CDR2 SFDVKD. Trimming at V came to 10 bases and at J to 6 bases, leaving 20 bases not matched to a gene. The chain's CDR3 is CATSRHEAGRGSNEQFF. CDR3 bases: TGTGCCACGAGCCGCCACGAAGCGGGACGGGGAAGCAATGAGCAGTTCTTC.

This clonotype has ten or more counts. The chain uses TRBV7-9 and TRBJ2-4, with 8 bases aligning to TRBD1. With 5 bases clipped from V and 6 bases from J, the junction kept 6 bases outside the gene matches. Looked up from germline, CDR1 is SEHNR and CDR2 is FQNEAQ (reference sequence). The CDR3 is 14 residues long. The CDR3 protein is CASSLTQGGNIQYF. The CDR3 DNA sequence: TGTGCCAGCAGCCTTACACAGGGGGGAAACATTCAGTACTTC.

For this clonotype: It may be a read error: a sequence one base away is much more abundant. V and J are TRBV24-1 and TRBJ2-5; D is unresolved. The CDR3 spans 15 residues. The germline gives CDR1 KGHDR, CDR2 SFDVKD. The CDR3 is CATSEGPLHQGTQYF. The CDR3 DNA is TGTGCCACCAGTGAGGGTCCCTTACATCAAGGGACCCAGTACTTC.

This clonotype was seen at least ten times. The chain recombines TRBV6-2 or TRBV6-3 with TRBJ1-5; no definite D call. Germline lookup yields CDR1 MNHEY and CDR2 SVGEGT. This CDR3 has 13 residues. The V and J ends lost 2 bases and 6 bases respectively, with 8 bases between them. CDR3 region: CASSYGSGQPQHF. The CDR3 DNA sequence: TGTGCCAGCAGTTACGGGAGCGGTCAGCCCCAGCATTTT.

In this sample, this clonotype turned up many times. The chain is built from TRBV5-1 and TRBJ2-5, with D perhaps being TRBD1 or TRBD2 (5 bases each). This CDR3 has 15 residues. V lost 4 bases to trimming and J lost 0 bases, with 13 bases between them. The germline V gene has CDR1 SGHRS and CDR2 YFSETQ. CDR3 in amino acids: CASSAGTLYQETQYF. DNA of the CDR3: TGCGCCAGCAGCGCCGGGACCCTGTACCAAGAGACCCAGTACTTC.

This sequence joins TRBV6-2 or TRBV6-3 and TRBJ2-3; unclear D gene. Germline CDR1 and CDR2: MNHEY and SVGEGT. There are 12 residues in the CDR3. V lost 8 bases and J lost 4, with 10 bases in between. The CDR3 region is CASQRTADTQYF. CDR3 in DNA: TGTGCCAGCCAAAGGACGGCAGATACGCAGTATTTT.

To note about this clonotype: A read error may account for a junction end that differs from germline. The chain couples TRBV7-6 to TRBJ2-1; TRBD2 is a possible D gene (6 bases). From germline, CDR1 is SGHVS and CDR2 FNYEAQ. The CDR3 contains 15 residues. Here the CDR3 reads CAGRMGQEGINEQFF. The CDR3 DNA reads as TGTGCCGGCAGGATGGGGCAGGAGGGCATCAATGAGCAGTTCTTC.